This T cell receptor beta chain is from a study of cytomegalovirus exposure and HLA in healthy donors. Profiling relied on immunoSEQ multiplex PCR, and the TCRdb table lists in-frame clones only, not all of them. The profile covers 150,000 to 200,000 clones, with 65% to 90% appearing a single time and under 15% taken by the ten largest. This CDR3 has 16 amino acids. Germline V gene sequence: CDR1 SGHTA, CDR2 FQGNSA. Trimming shortened V by 0 bases and J by 4 bases, and 16 bases separated the two germline ends. Findings and limits, study-wide: Subsequent analysis found a tendency for first-cohort TCR clusters to co-occur within the 120 or so validation repertoires. Cytomegalovirus association was assigned to 170 or so TCR beta chains. The classifier reportedly diagnosed cytomegalovirus status with high specificity and sensitivity. Confirmation in vitro established that a few CMV-associated chains were specific for CMV antigens.

In the case of this clone: Its specificity is unknown.

The sample taken for sequencing was PBMCs. This receptor was taken from a woman aged 25-40 years in good health and CMV-seropositive. This chain links TRBV7-2 with TRBJ2-7; possible D gene TRBD1, 6 bases. The DNA of the CDR3 is TGTGCCAGCAGCTTAGCGCCAAGGGACATTGGATACGAGCAGTACTTC. It codes for CASSLAPRDIGYEQYF.